These 3 T cell receptor beta chains were sequenced from one sample in a study of T cell repertoires in cytomegalovirus infection. These receptors are not linked to any known antigen. TCRdb recomputed calls from the reads with MiXCR, one row per CDR3 protein. This table holds approximately 990,000 distinct CDR3 sequences, roughly 31% found once. The source was cultured CD8+ T cells from PBMCs, collected from culture after CMV antigen stimulation. The receptors derive from a human donor in good health (CMV status not recorded). Some clones in this sample may be carry-over from other donors' samples.

Only a few counts were recorded for this clonotype. The V and J genes are TRBV4-1 and TRBJ1-6, with D possibly matching TRBD1 (6 bases). Trimming shortened V by 0 bases and J by 7 bases, and 13 bases separated the two germline ends. Germline CDR1 reads MGHRA; CDR2 reads YSYEKL. CDR3 length: 16 amino acids. This chain's CDR3 is CASSQEENRENSPLHF. CDR3 DNA: TGCGCCAGCAGCCAAGAGGAGAACAGGGAGAATTCACCCCTCCACTTT.

The CDR3 DNA reads as TGTGCCAGCAAGACTAGCACAGATACGCAGTATTTT. Protein: CASKTSTDTQYF. The chain joins TRBV6-1 to TRBJ2-3; D gene ambiguous. This CDR3 region has 12 residues. With 7 bases removed from V and 0 bases from J, the gap between germline ends came to 5 bases. The germline gives CDR1 MNHNS, CDR2 SASEGT.

J is TRBJ2-1 and V is TRBV6-1, with unresolved D. The germline V gene has CDR1 MNHNS and CDR2 SASEGT. This CDR3 comprises 14 residues. V gave up 5 bases and J gave up 6 bases, with 14 bases separating them. Here the CDR3 reads CASSQGGATNEQFF. The CDR3 bases are TGTGCCAGCAGTCAAGGTGGCGCCACCAATGAGCAGTTCTTC.